This T cell receptor beta chain was obtained from a study of cytomegalovirus exposure and HLA in healthy donors. The table lists this clone with a few counts. PCR primers comprised 60 Vbeta and 13 Jbeta primers. Per the original methods: An analysis performed later counted roughly 80 million unique TCR beta chains (roughly 10 million of them shared). Profiled with immunoSEQ multiplex PCR; TCRdb holds only in-frame clones, not every one. That table supplies the V and J calls and clone size; D and trimming were determined from the DNA. The sample has more than 95,000 clones, around 73% seen once. The germline V gene has CDR1 SGHRS and CDR2 YFSETQ. V trimming: 4 bases; J trimming: 7 bases; junction bases outside the gene matches: 8. CDR3 length equals 15 residues.

The chain combines TRBV5-1 with TRBJ1-4, with 9 bases that match TRBD1. This TCR derives from a woman between 40 and 50 years old in good health and CMV-seronegative. The sequenced material came from PBMCs. The DNA of the CDR3 is TGCGCCAGCAGCGGTGTACAGGGGGCCGGTGAAAAACTGTTTTTT. As protein: CASSGVQGAGEKLFF.